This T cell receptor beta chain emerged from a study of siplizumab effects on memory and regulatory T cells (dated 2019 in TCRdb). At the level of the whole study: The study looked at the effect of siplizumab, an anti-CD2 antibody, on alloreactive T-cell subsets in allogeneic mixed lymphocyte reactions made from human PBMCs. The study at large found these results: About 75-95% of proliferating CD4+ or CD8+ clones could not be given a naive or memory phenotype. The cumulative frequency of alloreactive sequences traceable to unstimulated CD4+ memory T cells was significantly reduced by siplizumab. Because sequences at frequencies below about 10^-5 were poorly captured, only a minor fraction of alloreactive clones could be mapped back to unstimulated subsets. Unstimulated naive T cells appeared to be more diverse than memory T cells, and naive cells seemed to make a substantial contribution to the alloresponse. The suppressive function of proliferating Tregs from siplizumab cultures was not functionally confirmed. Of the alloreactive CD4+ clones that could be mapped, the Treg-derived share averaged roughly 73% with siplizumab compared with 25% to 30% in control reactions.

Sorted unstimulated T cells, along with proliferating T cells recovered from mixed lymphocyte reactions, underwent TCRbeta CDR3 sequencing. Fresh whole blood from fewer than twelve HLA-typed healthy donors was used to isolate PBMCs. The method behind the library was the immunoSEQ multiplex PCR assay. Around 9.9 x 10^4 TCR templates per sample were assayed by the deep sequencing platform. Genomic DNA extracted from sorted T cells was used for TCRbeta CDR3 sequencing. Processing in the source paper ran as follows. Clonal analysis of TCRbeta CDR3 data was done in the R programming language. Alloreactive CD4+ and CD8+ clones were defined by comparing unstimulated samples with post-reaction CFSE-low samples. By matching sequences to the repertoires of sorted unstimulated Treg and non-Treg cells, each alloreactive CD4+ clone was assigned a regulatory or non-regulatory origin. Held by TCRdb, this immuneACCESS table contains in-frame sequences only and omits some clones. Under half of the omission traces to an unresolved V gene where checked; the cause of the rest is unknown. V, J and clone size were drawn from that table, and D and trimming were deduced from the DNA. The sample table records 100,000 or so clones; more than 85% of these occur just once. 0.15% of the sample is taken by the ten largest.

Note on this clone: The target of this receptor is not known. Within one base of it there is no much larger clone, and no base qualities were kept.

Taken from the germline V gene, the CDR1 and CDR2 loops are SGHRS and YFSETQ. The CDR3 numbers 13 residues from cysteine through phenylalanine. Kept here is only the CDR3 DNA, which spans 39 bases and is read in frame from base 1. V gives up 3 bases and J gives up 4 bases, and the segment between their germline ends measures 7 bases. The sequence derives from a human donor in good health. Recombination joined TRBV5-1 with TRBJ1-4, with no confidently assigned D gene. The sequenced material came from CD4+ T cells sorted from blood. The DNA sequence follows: TGCGCCAGCAGCTCCGACAATAATGAAAAACTGTTTTTT. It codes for CASSSDNNEKLFF.